This paragraph covers one T cell receptor beta chain sequence. What it recognizes is unknown. Looked up from germline, CDR1 is SGHRS and CDR2 is YFSETQ. This CDR3 spans 15 amino acids. With 4 bases clipped from V and 5 bases from J, the junction kept 8 bases outside the gene matches. The sample is drawn from a study of cytotoxic CD8 clonotypes in ibrutinib-treated CLL. Study-level background: Response samples were taken after a median roughly twelve months of treatment, range 6 to 36. The study, taken as a whole, reports: The study found public clonotypes uncommon, contracting or stable on treatment. The clonality went up when patients responded to ibrutinib and dropped back toward baseline at progression.

With sequencing, the targeted depth ranged from 1 in 200,000 to 1 in 1 million T cells. Repertoires were generated with immunoSEQ multiplex PCR, while TCRdb's copy carries only in-frame clones and drops some. The sample includes more than 55,000 clones, approximately 71% of them seen just once. The TCR was taken from a human donor with chronic lymphocytic leukemia. The chain uses TRBV5-1 and TRBJ2-5, with TRBD1 matching over 10 bases. Source: PBMCs, taken after 12 months of ibrutinib treatment. The CDR3 region is CASSRDRGHLETQYF. CDR3 DNA: TGCGCCAGCAGCCGGGACAGGGGTCATTTGGAGACCCAGTACTTC.